This T cell receptor (beta chain) was recovered during a study of T cell responses to AZD1222 COVID-19 vaccine. At the level of the study: Second-dose recipients at about 4 or about 12 weeks were treated as one pooled group.

Generated by immunoSEQ multiplex PCR, the TCRdb table keeps only in-frame clones and is missing some. The sample lists 64,000 or so clones, over 80% occurring once. Study-wide results and limits: White British donors predominated, females outnumbered males, and clonal diversity was possibly underestimated. In all cases, repertoires were sampled only after the peak T cell response.

This clone was counted once. The antigen is unknown. Trimming removed 2 bases at V and 7 bases at J, with 12 bases between. The germline V gene has CDR1 ENHRY and CDR2 SYGVKD. CDR3 size: 14 residues. The chain links TRBV10-3 to TRBJ2-1; D is unresolved. The receptor's source is an adult in good health. The specimen was peripheral blood, collected on day 0 of AZD1222 vaccination. This chain's CDR3 is CAISEDPSINEQFF. The CDR3 DNA reads as TGTGCCATCAGTGAGGACCCCTCCATAAATGAGCAGTTCTTC.